These T cell receptor beta chains were read from a single sample in a study of blood T cell repertoires in COVID-19. Assay used: immunoSEQ multiplex PCR; TCRdb lists only in-frame clones, some missing. Here the sample spans roughly 200,000 clones, more than 70% being singletons. The sequencing input was peripheral blood. The receptors were sampled from a woman in her twenties or thirties with acute or convalescent COVID-19. CDR3s include the opening cysteine and the closing phenylalanine or tryptophan. The D gene is left open where the match is weak. The size field is filled for only some rows; it gives once, few, many or a size class.

DNA | CDR3 | D | V | size | J
TGCGCCAGCAGTGCGGTTCAGGGACTTCTCACAGATACGCAGTATTTT | CASSAVQGLLTDTQYF | - | TRBV10-2 | - | TRBJ2-3
TGTGCCAGCAGACCGGACAGGGGGCCGGAAAAACTGTTTTTT | CASRPDRGPEKLFF | TRBD1 | TRBV6-5 | - | TRBJ1-4
TGCGCCAGCAGTATAGGGGTAGTGGTAGATACGCAGTATTTT | CASSIGVVVDTQYF | - | TRBV5-1 | once | TRBJ2-3
TGTGCCAGCAGCCCAAGGAGGGTCGTGGGGCAAGAGACCCAGTACTTC | CASSPRRVVGQETQYF | - | TRBV7-8 | - | TRBJ2-5
TGTGCCAGCAGCCCCCGGGGACAGGACTTGAACACCATATATTTT | CASSPRGQDLNTIYF | TRBD1 | TRBV27 | - | TRBJ1-3
TGTGCCAGCAGCCAACCGGGGGGGCTCTTTGGAAACACCATATATTTT | CASSQPGGLFGNTIYF | - | TRBV3-1/TRBV3-2 | few | TRBJ1-3
TGTGCCAGCAGTTACACGGGACAGGCGAATGGCTACACCTTC | CASSYTGQANGYTF | TRBD1 | TRBV6-6 | - | TRBJ1-2
TGTGCCAGCAGTTTCGGGTCTGGAAACACCATATATTTT | CASSFGSGNTIYF | - | TRBV12-3/TRBV12-4 | - | TRBJ1-3
TGTGCCAGATCCCCCGTCGACATTCGTAATGGCTACACCTTC | CARSPVDIRNGYTF | - | TRBV6-5 | few | TRBJ1-2
TGTGCCAGCAGCTTCTTGACAGCTAACTATGGCTACACCTTC | CASSFLTANYGYTF | - | TRBV7-9 | - | TRBJ1-2
TGTGCCAGCTCACCGGAAACTAGAACAGATACGCAGTATTTT | CASSPETRTDTQYF | - | TRBV18 | - | TRBJ2-3
TGTGCCAGCAGTTGGGGCTCGGTGAACACTGAAGCTTTCTTT | CASSWGSVNTEAFF | - | TRBV28 | - | TRBJ1-1
TGTGCCAGCAGCTCGCCGGGAGAAGGTGAGCAGTACTTC | CASSSPGEGEQYF | - | TRBV11-2 | - | TRBJ2-7
TGTGCCAGCAGCGCGGGACAGACCTATAATTCACCCCTCCACTTT | CASSAGQTYNSPLHF | TRBD1 | TRBV5-8 | - | TRBJ1-6
TGCGCCAGCATTCGGGACTCATCGAGCTCCTACAATGAGCAGTTCTTC | CASIRDSSSSYNEQFF | - | TRBV5-1 | - | TRBJ2-1
TGTGCCAGTACTGGAGGGGATGGGGCTGGGGCCAACGTCCTGACTTTC | CASTGGDGAGANVLTF | - | TRBV19 | - | TRBJ2-6